This T cell receptor beta chain appears in the sequencing data of a study of T cell responses to AZD1222 COVID-19 vaccine. Study-wide results and limits: Targeting of unmutated variant regions was reportedly seen in nearly half of spike-specific TCRs. It should be noted that donors were predominantly white British and more often female, and clonal diversity was possibly underestimated. Scientists sampled the repertoires only once the peak T cell response had passed.

The method was immunoSEQ multiplex PCR; TCRdb's version includes in-frame clones alone and lacks a portion of them. Of about 70,000 clones in the sample, 65% to 85% were seen once. CDR3 length: 15 amino acids. The ends were cut back, 0 bases at V and 7 bases at J, with 14 bases in the middle. Germline V CDR1 and CDR2: SGHRS, YFSETQ. With regard to this clone: Its antigen remains unidentified.

This chain uses TRBV5-1 with TRBJ1-3; no firm D call. The sequence derives from an adult in good health. The material was peripheral blood, obtained on day 0 of AZD1222 vaccination. The CDR3 here is CASSLAPVGENTIYF. As DNA, the CDR3 is TGCGCCAGCAGCTTGGCTCCTGTCGGGGAGAACACCATATATTTT. The full variable domain, completed using reference TRBV5-1 and TRBJ1-3, is KAGVTQTPRYLIKTRGQQVTLSCSPISGHRSVSWYQQTPGQGLQFLFEYFSETQRNKGNFPGRFSGRQFSNSRSEMNVSTLELGDSALYLCASSLAPVGENTIYFGEGSWLTVV.